This TCR beta chain was retrieved from a study of shared T cell receptors in the human thymus. The CDR3 sequence is 14 residues long. V was pared by 6 bases and J by 4 bases, with 7 bases of the junction left unmatched. The germline CDR1 and CDR2 sequences are ENHRY and SYGVKD. Repertoires were generated with immunoSEQ multiplex PCR, while TCRdb's copy carries only in-frame clones and drops some. The repertoire consists of roughly 410,000 clones, with roughly 94% occurring once and the leading ten covering approximately 0.02%. The gene calls are TRBV10-3 and TRBJ2-7; TRBD2 agrees at 9 bases. The specimen was thymocytes. The sequence derives from a human donor. CDR3 in amino acids: CAISLAGSLYEQYF. The DNA of the CDR3 is TGTGCCATCAGCCTAGCGGGATCCCTTTACGAGCAGTACTTC.